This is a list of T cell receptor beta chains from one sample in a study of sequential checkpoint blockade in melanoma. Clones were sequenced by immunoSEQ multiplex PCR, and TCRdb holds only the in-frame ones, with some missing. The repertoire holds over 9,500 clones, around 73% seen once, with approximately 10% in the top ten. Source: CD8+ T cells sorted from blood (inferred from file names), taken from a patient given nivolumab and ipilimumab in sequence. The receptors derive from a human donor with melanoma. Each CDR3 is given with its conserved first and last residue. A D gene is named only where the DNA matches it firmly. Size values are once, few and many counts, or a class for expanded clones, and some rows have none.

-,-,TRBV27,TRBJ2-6,CASSPLPFGANVLTF,TGTGCCAGCAGTCCCCTCCCTTTTGGGGCCAACGTCCTGACTTTC
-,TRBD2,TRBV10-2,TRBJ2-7,CASRGGRAGVHEQYF,TGCGCCAGCAGGGGCGGGAGGGCCGGGGTGCACGAGCAGTACTTC
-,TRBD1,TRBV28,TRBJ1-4,CATDSEDRGFRSGKLFF,TGTGCCACCGACTCCGAGGACAGGGGTTTCAGGAGTGGAAAACTGTTTTTT
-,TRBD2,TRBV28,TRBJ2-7,CASSLILAGSSYEQYF,TGTGCCAGCAGTTTAATCCTAGCGGGAAGCTCCTACGAGCAGTACTTC
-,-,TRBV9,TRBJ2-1,CASSAVVRGSVYNEQFF,TGTGCCAGCAGCGCCGTAGTACGGGGGTCCGTTTACAATGAGCAGTTCTTC
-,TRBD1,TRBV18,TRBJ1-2,CASSSGQGAYYGYTF,TGTGCCAGCTCATCCGGACAGGGGGCTTACTATGGCTACACCTTC
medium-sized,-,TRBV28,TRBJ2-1,CASSLWGQGRNEQFF,TGTGCCAGCAGTTTATGGGGACAAGGCAGAAATGAGCAGTTCTTC
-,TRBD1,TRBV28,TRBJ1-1,CASSYSSIDRGRTEAFF,TGTGCCAGCAGTTATTCCTCCATAGACAGGGGGAGGACTGAAGCTTTCTTT
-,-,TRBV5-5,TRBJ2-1,CASSWTPVPGRGPYNEQFF,TGTGCCAGCAGCTGGACCCCAGTCCCCGGGAGAGGACCCTACAATGAGCAGTTCTTC
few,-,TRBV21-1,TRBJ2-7,CASSKGRGQGSEQYF,TGTGCCAGCAGCAAAGGGAGGGGACAGGGCTCCGAGCAGTACTTC
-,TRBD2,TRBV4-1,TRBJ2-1,CASSRVAPSSGGNEQFF,TGCGCCAGCAGCCGAGTCGCCCCTAGCAGCGGGGGAAATGAGCAGTTCTTC
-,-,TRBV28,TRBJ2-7,CASSLLNREANEQYF,TGTGCCAGCAGTCTACTCAACAGGGAAGCTAACGAGCAGTACTTC
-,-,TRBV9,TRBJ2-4,CASSPPPGGANIQYF,TGTGCCAGCAGCCCTCCCCCAGGTGGGGCAAACATTCAGTACTTC
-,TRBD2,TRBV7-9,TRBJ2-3,CASSLAFSGAGGHDTQYF,TGTGCCAGCAGCTTAGCGTTTTCAGGAGCGGGAGGGCACGATACGCAGTATTTT
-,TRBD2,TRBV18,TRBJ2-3,CASSPPPGSGSTDTQYF,TGTGCCAGCTCACCACCTCCTGGTAGCGGGAGCACAGATACGCAGTATTTT
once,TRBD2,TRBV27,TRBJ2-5,CASSTKAGTSGRAGETQYF,TGTGCCAGCAGTACTAAAGCCGGGACTAGCGGGAGGGCCGGGGAGACCCAGTACTTC
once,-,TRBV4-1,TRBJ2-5,CASSQGAVTAQETQYF,TGCGCCAGCAGCCAAGGGGCAGTAACGGCACAAGAGACCCAGTACTTC
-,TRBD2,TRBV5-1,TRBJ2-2,CASSLVGLAGVQRNTGELFF,TGCGCCAGCAGCTTGGTAGGGCTAGCGGGAGTCCAGAGGAACACCGGGGAGCTGTTTTTT
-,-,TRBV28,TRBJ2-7,CASSLQRASYEQYF,TGTGCCAGCAGTTTACAGCGGGCGAGCTACGAGCAGTACTTC
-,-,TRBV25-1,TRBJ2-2,CASSEYWRGTGELFF,TGTGCCAGCAGTGAATACTGGCGGGGAACCGGGGAGCTGTTTTTT
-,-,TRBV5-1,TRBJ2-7,CASSSGDRPSYEQYF,TGCGCCAGCAGCTCGGGGGACCGTCCCTCCTACGAGCAGTACTTC
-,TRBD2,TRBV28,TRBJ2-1,CASRSRDYRGGEQFF,TGTGCCAGCAGATCCCGGGACTACCGGGGGGGTGAGCAGTTCTTC
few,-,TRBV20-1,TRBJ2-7,CSARFSDEQYF,TGCAGTGCTAGGTTTAGCGACGAGCAGTACTTC
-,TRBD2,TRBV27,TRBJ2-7,CASSLISLAGPYEQYF,TGTGCCAGCAGTTTAATTTCGCTAGCGGGACCCTACGAGCAGTACTTC
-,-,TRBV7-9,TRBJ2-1,CASSSPPGGPHNEQFF,TGTGCCAGCTCCTCTCCACCCGGGGGGCCTCACAATGAGCAGTTCTTC
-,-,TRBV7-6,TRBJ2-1,CASSPKENEQFF,TGTGCCAGCAGCCCTAAGGAGAATGAGCAGTTCTTC
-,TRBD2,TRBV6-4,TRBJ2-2,CASSGLAGEAGELFF,TGTGCCAGCAGCGGACTAGCGGGAGAGGCCGGGGAGCTGTTTTTT